A selection of T cell receptor beta chains follows, all from one sample in a study of post-analysis software for immune sequencing data. TCRdb itself ran the PCR reads through MiXCR, one entry per CDR3 protein. Of roughly 600,000 distinct CDR3 sequences listed, around 44% are singletons. The sequencing sample was made of blood. These TCRs come from a girl between 5 and 17 years old with multiple sclerosis. Both conserved end residues are part of each CDR3. D genes are given only for firm matches. Clone size is given for some rows only: seen once, a few or many times, or a class if the clone is expanded.

-	TRBV10-3	TRBJ2-5	-	TGTGCCAACTCCCCTCCTCGCCTAGCGAGAGAGACCCAGTACTTC	CANSPPRLARETQYF
-	TRBV6-1	TRBJ2-5	TRBD1	TGTGCCAGCACTCCGGCGGCAGGGGGCGAAGAGACCCAGTACTTC	CASTPAAGGEETQYF
few	TRBV12-3/TRBV12-4	TRBJ2-1	-	TGTGCCAGCAGTTTAGACGGGCCCCCCCACAATGAGCAGTTCTTC	CASSLDGPPHNEQFF
few	TRBV6-1	TRBJ2-3	-	TGTGCCAGCAGTCTTTATAGTGTTAGCACAGATACGCAGTATTTT	CASSLYSVSTDTQYF
-	TRBV20-1	TRBJ1-1	TRBD1	TGCAGTGCTAGCCACAGGGGAGGCACTGAAGCTTTCTTT	CSASHRGGTEAFF
-	TRBV6-5	TRBJ1-2	-	TGTGCCAGCAGTTACTCCCGGGGGCTGAAAGGCTACACCTTC	CASSYSRGLKGYTF
few	TRBV20-1	TRBJ2-1	-	TGCAGCCCCAAGGGAGCGGTAAGCTCCTACAATGAGCAGTTCTTC	CSPKGAVSSYNEQFF
few	TRBV7-2	TRBJ2-1	-	TGTGCCAGCAGCTTAGCCCCCAACAACTACAATGAGCAGTTCTTC	CASSLAPNNYNEQFF
-	TRBV10-3	TRBJ1-6	TRBD1	TGTGCCATCATGGGGGCAGGGGGAAATTCACCCCTCCACTTT	CAIMGAGGNSPLHF
-	TRBV3-1	TRBJ2-5	TRBD2	TGTGCCAGCAGCCAGGGACTAGCGGGGCGGTACTTC	CASSQGLAGRYF
-	TRBV7-3	TRBJ1-1	-	TGTGCCAGCAGCCGGCGGGCCGACACTGAAGCTTTCTTT	CASSRRADTEAFF
-	TRBV5-1	TRBJ1-1	-	TGCGCCAGCAGCCGAACACAGGGTGGCACTGAAGCTTTCTTT	CASSRTQGGTEAFF
-	TRBV7-6	TRBJ2-1	TRBD1	TGTGCCAGCAGCCTACGGACAGGGGGCGATGAGCAGTTCTTC	CASSLRTGGDEQFF
few	TRBV11-3	TRBJ2-5	TRBD1	TGTGCCAGCAGCCCCCGGGACAGTCCACTCGGTGAGACCCAGTACTTC	CASSPRDSPLGETQYF
-	TRBV13	TRBJ2-7	-	TGTGCCAGCAGCCTTGGTGTGGAAGTCGTAAGCTCCTACGAGCAGTACTTC	CASSLGVEVVSSYEQYF
-	TRBV12-3/TRBV12-4	TRBJ2-1	TRBD2	TGTGCCAGCAGTTTTGCGGGAGGGACTTACGATGAGCAGTTCTTC	CASSFAGGTYDEQFF
few	TRBV4-1	TRBJ1-2	TRBD1	TGCGCCAGCAGCCAACCGGGACAGCGGAACTATGGCTACACCTTC	CASSQPGQRNYGYTF
-	TRBV12-3/TRBV12-4	TRBJ2-1	-	TGTGCCAGCAGCAGGACGGAGGGTTCCTACAATGAGCAGTTCTTC	CASSRTEGSYNEQFF
-	TRBV27	TRBJ2-6	-	TGTGCCAGCAGTTTATCGGACAGTTTCCTCTCTGGGGCCAACGTCCTGACTTTC	CASSLSDSFLSGANVLTF
once	TRBV12-3/TRBV12-4	TRBJ2-5	-	TGTGCCAGCAGGCCAAATCCGGGCCCACAAGAGACCCAGTACTTC	CASRPNPGPQETQYF
-	TRBV6-4	TRBJ2-1	TRBD2	TGTGCCAGCAGTGAGTACCGGGAGGGCCCTGGCGAGCAGTTCTTC	CASSEYREGPGEQFF
-	TRBV12-3/TRBV12-4	TRBJ2-5	TRBD1	TGTGTCAGCAGCCTCCTGGGACAGGGGGAAGAGACCCAGTACTTC	CVSSLLGQGEETQYF
once	TRBV4-2	TRBJ1-1	-	TGTGCCAGCAGCCAACCCGAGGGGAAAACTGAAGCTTTCTTT	CASSQPEGKTEAFF
-	TRBV29-1	TRBJ2-3	TRBD2	TGCAGCGTCCCCCCCGGGACTAGCGGCACAGATACGCAGTATTTT	CSVPPGTSGTDTQYF
-	TRBV12-3/TRBV12-4	TRBJ2-2	TRBD2	TGTGCCAGCAGTCCGGGGACTAGCGGGGGGACGAACACCGGGGAGCTGTTTTTT	CASSPGTSGGTNTGELFF
-	TRBV3-1	TRBJ2-7	TRBD2	TGTGCCAGCAGCCCACCCTCCGGGACTAGCAGACCCTACGAGCAGTACTTC	CASSPPSGTSRPYEQYF
-	TRBV5-1	TRBJ1-1	-	TGCGCCAGCAGTTGGGACACCATGAACACTGAAGCTTTCTTT	CASSWDTMNTEAFF
few	TRBV5-1	TRBJ1-2	-	TGCGCCAGCAGCTTAGGGGGGAATAGAGTTGATGGCTACACCTTC	CASSLGGNRVDGYTF
few	TRBV20-1	TRBJ2-1	TRBD1	TGCAGTGCGGACCGGGACAGGGGGTTGAATGAGCAGTTCTTC	CSADRDRGLNEQFF
-	TRBV5-1	TRBJ2-1	-	TGCGCCAGCAGCCTCCCAGGGAGTCGGGCGAATGAGCAGTTCTTC	CASSLPGSRANEQFF
few	TRBV11-1	TRBJ2-3	TRBD1	TGTGCCAGCAGCTCCGGGACAGCTGAATCCACAGATACGCAGTATTTT	CASSSGTAESTDTQYF
few	TRBV12-3/TRBV12-4	TRBJ2-7	TRBD2	TGTGCCAGCAGTCCGTTAACTAGCGGGATCTACAATGAGCAGTACTTC	CASSPLTSGIYNEQYF
-	TRBV7-9	TRBJ2-7	-	TGTGCCAGCAGCCCGGGGCTAGCGTACATCCGCTCCTACGAGCAGTACTTC	CASSPGLAYIRSYEQYF
-	TRBV5-1	TRBJ2-7	-	TGCGCCAGCAGGCCTGGGGCCTCCTACGAGCAGTACTTC	CASRPGASYEQYF
-	TRBV6-4	TRBJ1-2	TRBD1	TGTGCCAGCAGCCATGGGGGACAGGGGCGTTATGGCTACACCTTC	CASSHGGQGRYGYTF
-	TRBV24-1	TRBJ2-1	TRBD2	TGTGCCACCAGTGATTTTACTAGCGGGGGGGCGAACAATGAGCAGTTCTTC	CATSDFTSGGANNEQFF
-	TRBV12-3/TRBV12-4	TRBJ1-4	-	TGTGCCAGCAGGTTATCGGGTCGGGGGGAAAAACTGTTTTTT	CASRLSGRGEKLFF
few	TRBV24-1	TRBJ2-3	-	TGTGCCACCAGTGATTTGGCAGGGGCAGATACGCAGTATTTT	CATSDLAGADTQYF
-	TRBV20-1	TRBJ1-1	-	TGCAGTGCTTACGGGGGGGTACACGGCATGAACACTGAAGCTTTCTTT	CSAYGGVHGMNTEAFF
-	TRBV19	TRBJ2-2	-	TGTGCCAGTAGTATTATCGGCGGGGAGCTGTTTTTT	CASSIIGGELFF
-	TRBV29-1	TRBJ2-7	-	TGCAGCGTTGAAGATCCCCTGGGCATTTACGAGCAGTACTTC	CSVEDPLGIYEQYF
-	TRBV10-3	TRBJ2-1	TRBD2	TGTGCCATAGCGGGGCAGACCTACAATGAGCAGTTCTTC	CAIAGQTYNEQFF
-	TRBV4-2	TRBJ2-7	-	TGTGCCAGCAGCCAAGACCCCGACTCGGCCCTGGAGCAGTACTTC	CASSQDPDSALEQYF
-	TRBV16	TRBJ1-6	-	TGTGCCAGCAGCCCTGGGACGCTTCAAACCCTCCACTTT	CASSPGTLQTLHF
-	TRBV9	TRBJ2-4	-	TGTGCCAGCAGCGTAGGGTACGCCAAAAACATTCAGTACTTC	CASSVGYAKNIQYF
once	TRBV5-5	TRBJ1-4	-	TGTGCCAGCAGCTTGGGACACGTCAGTGAAAAACTGTTTTTT	CASSLGHVSEKLFF
-	TRBV5-1	TRBJ2-1	TRBD2	TGCGCCAGCAGCTTGGGGACTAGCCGCCATGAGCAGTTCTTC	CASSLGTSRHEQFF
-	TRBV5-1	TRBJ2-1	TRBD1	TGCGCCGGCCGTTCCGGGACAGGGGATGTCAATGAGCAGTTCTTC	CAGRSGTGDVNEQFF
-	TRBV6-1	TRBJ1-2	-	TGTGCCAGCAGTGAAATTCCGGCGGACGTTTGGGGAGGCTACACCTTC	CASSEIPADVWGGYTF